This entry is about one T cell receptor beta chain. Its target is unknown. This sample is drawn from a study of brain T cells in children with intractable seizures. Sequenced by immunoSEQ multiplex PCR; TCRdb stores in-frame clones only, minus some. Of 300,000 to 400,000 clones listed, over 90% are singletons. Notes on the study in general: HCMV serostatus was not known, and viral specificity came from CDR3 similarity only.

The trim removed 6 bases at V and 5 bases at J, leaving 16 bases unmatched. The CDR3 spans 17 residues. Germline-derived CDR1 and CDR2 are KGHSH and LQKENI. As to time point: blood from clinic visit 5 months post-surgery; TSC patient then seizure free. Surgery cases with the highest brain T cell transcript signatures were chosen for sequencing. At least one anti-epileptic drug was given before surgery. The gene calls are TRBV18 and TRBJ2-3; 8 nucleotides line up with TRBD2. The source material was peripheral blood, sampled more than 4 months after surgery. The clonotype comes from a boy under three years old with tuberous sclerosis and intractable seizures. CDR3 protein: CASSPYLAGGPGDTQYF. The CDR3 nucleotides are TGTGCCAGCTCCCCATATTTGGCGGGGGGCCCGGGAGATACGCAGTATTTT.